The rows below give T cell receptor beta chains drawn from one sample of a study of blood T cell repertoires in COVID-19. Generated by immunoSEQ multiplex PCR, the TCRdb table keeps only in-frame clones and is missing some. The sample records about 180,000 clones, about 88% being singletons. Sample: PBMCs or T cells enriched from blood (not recorded which). These receptors came from a woman aged 18-30 years who had recovered from COVID-19. Both conserved end residues are part of each CDR3. D genes are given only for firm matches. Not all rows give a size; the values are once, few, many and, for expanded clones, a class.

D gene | clone size | J gene | V gene | CDR3 DNA | CDR3 protein
TRBD2 | once | TRBJ2-7 | TRBV2 | TGTGCCAGCAGAGGGACTAGCGGGAGGCCGGTGGAGCAGTACTTC | CASRGTSGRPVEQYF
- | - | TRBJ1-1 | TRBV4-2 | TGTGCCAGCAACATGAACCCTGGCACTGAAGCTTTCTTT | CASNMNPGTEAFF
- | once | TRBJ2-5 | TRBV27 | TGTGCCAGCCGGAATGCGGCGGGAGAGACCCAGTACTTC | CASRNAAGETQYF
- | - | TRBJ1-1 | TRBV15 | TGTGCCACCAGCAGATCAACAGGGAACACTGAAGCTTTCTTT | CATSRSTGNTEAFF
- | few | TRBJ1-1 | TRBV28 | TGTGCCAGCAGTTTTGGGGACGGAGGGAGGAACACTGAAGCTTTCTTT | CASSFGDGGRNTEAFF
- | - | TRBJ1-1 | TRBV5-1 | TGCGCCAGCAGCTTGGTCGGAGCGGGAGCTTTCTTT | CASSLVGAGAFF
TRBD1 | - | TRBJ1-5 | TRBV28 | TGTGCCAGCAGTTTACCAGGGGGCGCGTTCCTAGATCAGCCCCAGCATTTT | CASSLPGGAFLDQPQHF
TRBD1 | - | TRBJ2-4 | TRBV27 | TGTGCCAGCGGACTGACAGGGGCAAACATTCAGTACTTC | CASGLTGANIQYF
- | - | TRBJ2-1 | TRBV28 | TGTGCCAGCCTAAGGAGGCTTACTAATTACAATGAGCAGTTCTTC | CASLRRLTNYNEQFF
- | - | TRBJ1-5 | TRBV19 | TGTGCCAGTACCTACGGGGGGAGGAATCAGCCCCAGCATTTT | CASTYGGRNQPQHF
- | - | TRBJ1-2 | TRBV5-6 | TGTGCCAGCGGACAGCCGATTAACTATGGCTACACCTTC | CASGQPINYGYTF
- | - | TRBJ2-7 | TRBV28 | TGTGCCAGCAGCCCCCATCATGAGCAGTACTTC | CASSPHHEQYF
TRBD2 | - | TRBJ2-3 | TRBV2 | TGTGCCAGCAGCAGGCTAGTTGCGGGGGGCACAGATACGCAGTATTTT | CASSRLVAGGTDTQYF
- | - | TRBJ2-7 | TRBV2 | TGTGCCAGCATGGAAGCGCTCTATAGCTCCTACGAGCAGTACTTC | CASMEALYSSYEQYF
TRBD1 | - | TRBJ2-7 | TRBV29-1 | TGCAGCGTGGAGACAGGGGATGACGAGCAGTACTTC | CSVETGDDEQYF
- | - | TRBJ2-7 | TRBV28 | TGTGCCAGCAGTCGTTACTCAGGGGTCCTCTCCTACGAGCAGTACTTC | CASSRYSGVLSYEQYF
- | - | TRBJ1-3 | TRBV10-3 | TGTGCCATCAGTCCGCCCGAGGGAAACACCATATATTTT | CAISPPEGNTIYF
TRBD1 | - | TRBJ1-2 | TRBV27 | TGTGCCAGCAGTTTACTTGTCCCGGGACAGGGTAACTATGGCTACACCTTC | CASSLLVPGQGNYGYTF
TRBD1 | - | TRBJ2-7 | TRBV18 | TGTGCCAGCTCACCCTGGGGGACAGGGACCCCCTACGAGCAGTACTTC | CASSPWGTGTPYEQYF
- | - | TRBJ2-6 | TRBV18 | TGTGCCAGCTGGCCGGGGGGCGACCTCTCTGGGGCCAACGTCCTGACTTTC | CASWPGGDLSGANVLTF
TRBD2 | - | TRBJ2-3 | TRBV6-5 | TGTGCCAGCAGCCGAAGCGGGGGGTTCACAGATACGCAGTATTTT | CASSRSGGFTDTQYF
TRBD1 | - | TRBJ2-2 | TRBV4-3 | TGCGCCAGCAGCCAGCGCGACAGGGGCGCCGGGGAGCTGTTTTTT | CASSQRDRGAGELFF
TRBD2 | - | TRBJ2-7 | TRBV28 | TGTGCCAGCAGTCCCATACCCCCTAGGCTAGCGGGGGGCTCCTACGAGCAGTACTTC | CASSPIPPRLAGGSYEQYF
- | - | TRBJ1-4 | TRBV3-1/TRBV3-2 | TGTGCCAGCAGCACTGAGGGGGTACATGAAAAACTGTTTTTT | CASSTEGVHEKLFF
- | - | TRBJ2-3 | TRBV4-2 | TGTGCCAGCAGCGACCGGAGCGGCGCAGATACGCAGTATTTT | CASSDRSGADTQYF
- | - | TRBJ1-2 | TRBV28 | TGTGCCAGCAGTATTACAGGGACTAACTATGGCTACACCTTC | CASSITGTNYGYTF
TRBD1 | - | TRBJ1-2 | TRBV5-1 | TGCGCCAGCAGCCCGGACAGGGCTCCTAACTATGGCTACACCTTC | CASSPDRAPNYGYTF
TRBD1 | - | TRBJ2-7 | TRBV5-1 | TGCGCCAGCAGCCGATCTACGACAGGGACGGGCGAGCAGTACTTC | CASSRSTTGTGEQYF
- | - | TRBJ1-3 | TRBV5-1 | TGCGCCAGCAGCTTGGAGGGTGCGGGCGGAAACACCATATATTTT | CASSLEGAGGNTIYF
- | - | TRBJ1-4 | TRBV5-4 | TGTGCCAGCAGCTTGGCGGCGGAGGGTGAAAAACTGTTTTTT | CASSLAAEGEKLFF
- | - | TRBJ2-1 | TRBV7-2 | TGTGCCAGCAGCCCCATGGGGGGAGGAGATGAGCAGTTCTTC | CASSPMGGGDEQFF
- | - | TRBJ1-1 | TRBV12-3/TRBV12-4 | TGTGCCAGCAGTTTTTTAGGGGACACTGAAGCTTTCTTT | CASSFLGDTEAFF
TRBD1 | - | TRBJ2-7 | TRBV6-5 | TGTGCCAGCAGTTACCAGGACAGGTCGAACTACGAGCAGTACTTC | CASSYQDRSNYEQYF
- | - | TRBJ1-6 | TRBV6-2/TRBV6-3 | TGTGCCAGCAGCCAACTGGGGCAGCCTAATTCACCCCTCCACTTT | CASSQLGQPNSPLHF
TRBD1 | - | TRBJ1-5 | TRBV4-1 | TGCGCCAGCAGCCCCGAGGGGGACAGGGATCAGCCCCAGCATTTT | CASSPEGDRDQPQHF
TRBD2 | - | TRBJ2-1 | TRBV27 | TGTGCCAGCAGCCAACCGGGACTAGGTCCCCATGAGCAGTTCTTC | CASSQPGLGPHEQFF
- | - | TRBJ1-1 | TRBV6-5 | TGTGCCACACACCCCTATCGAGGCACTGAAGCTTTCTTT | CATHPYRGTEAFF
- | - | TRBJ2-4 | TRBV3-1/TRBV3-2 | TGTGCCAGCAGCCAAATTGACACAGGGACGGATGTTTGCTTC | CASSQIDTGTDVCF
- | - | TRBJ2-1 | TRBV4-2 | TGTGCCAGCAGCCAAGAGTCCAGGGGCCGAGGCAATGAGCAGTTCTTC | CASSQESRGRGNEQFF
- | - | TRBJ1-1 | TRBV28 | TGTGCCGGGATACGAGGGGGTGAAGCTTTCTTT | CAGIRGGEAFF
TRBD2 | once | TRBJ2-5 | TRBV7-8 | TGTGCCAGCAGCTTAGTATCGGGGGGGGCCCTTAGGGAGACCCAGTACTTC | CASSLVSGGALRETQYF
TRBD1 | - | TRBJ1-2 | TRBV5-1 | TGCGCCAGCAGCTTGGGCGGAGGGGGCAGCTATGGCTACACCTTC | CASSLGGGGSYGYTF
- | - | TRBJ2-2 | TRBV6-5 | TGTGCCAGCAGGACGCGGGACGGGGAGCTGTTTTTT | CASRTRDGELFF
TRBD2 | - | TRBJ2-7 | TRBV5-1 | TGCGCCAGCGCATCCCGGGAGGGCTGGGAGAAGAAGCAGTACTTC | CASASREGWEKKQYF
TRBD2 | - | TRBJ2-7 | TRBV10-3 | TGTGCCATCAGTCAACCCGGACTAGCGCTCGAGCAGTACTTC | CAISQPGLALEQYF
TRBD1 | - | TRBJ1-1 | TRBV30 | TGTGCCTGGACCACAGGACAGGGAGACACTGAAGCTTTCTTT | CAWTTGQGDTEAFF
TRBD2 | - | TRBJ2-5 | TRBV28 | TGTGCCAGCAGTTTTGTTGAAAGCGGGGGGCCTCTGGAGACCCAGTACTTC | CASSFVESGGPLETQYF
TRBD1 | - | TRBJ1-1 | TRBV6-4 | TGTGCCAGCAGTGCCTCGACAGGGGGGGACACTGAAGCTTTCTTT | CASSASTGGDTEAFF
TRBD1 | - | TRBJ2-1 | TRBV6-5 | TGTGCCAGCAGTTACCCAGCAGGGGGCGGCTACAATGAGCAGTTCTTC | CASSYPAGGGYNEQFF
TRBD1 | - | TRBJ1-1 | TRBV18 | TGTGCCAGCTCACAGGGGACAGACACTGAAGCTTTCTTT | CASSQGTDTEAFF
TRBD1 | - | TRBJ1-2 | TRBV28 | TGTGCCAGCAGTACCCCCGTAGGGACAGGCTATGGCTACACCTTC | CASSTPVGTGYGYTF
TRBD1 | - | TRBJ2-7 | TRBV7-6 | TGTGCCAGCAGACGGACAGGGGCTAGTGGTAACGAGCAGTACTTC | CASRRTGASGNEQYF
- | - | TRBJ1-1 | TRBV19 | TGTGCCACCACAGAGAACACTGAAGCTTTCTTT | CATTENTEAFF